This T cell receptor (beta chain) was documented in a study of blood T cell repertoires in COVID-19. Background on the study: Samples taken during acute and convalescent COVID-19 were collected in the United States, Italy and Spain. From T cells, B-cell-depleted T cells, or PBMCs came the material, which was cDNA or gDNA.

CDR3 length: 13 amino acids. V trimming: 5 bases; J trimming: 8 bases; junction bases outside the gene matches: 3. The germline V gene encodes CDR1 SGHNT and CDR2 YENEEA. Only in-frame clones appear in the TCRdb table, and some are missing; sequencing was by immunoSEQ multiplex PCR. The sample holds about 220,000 clones, about 87% seen once. Cohort allocation depended upon clinical history that participants reported. V usage is TRBV11-3 and J usage is TRBJ1-6; 7 bases align to TRBD1. This receptor was obtained from a woman aged 25 to 39 who had recovered from COVID-19. The sequenced material came from PBMCs or T cells enriched from blood (not recorded which). The CDR3 DNA follows: TGTGCCAGCAGCCCTGACAGGGATTCACCCCTCCACTTT. This translates into CASSPDRDSPLHF.